This note documents a single TCR beta chain sequence. The CDR3 has 14 residues. V was shortened by 5 bases and J by 2 bases, with 12 bases between the two germline ends. Germline V lookup: CDR1 SGHTA, CDR2 FQGNSA. MiXCR, run by TCRdb on the RT-PCR reads, gives a single entry per CDR3 protein. The sample includes about 680,000 distinct CDR3 sequences, 11% to 15% of them seen just once. Input material: memory CD4+ T cells from blood. The chain recombines TRBV7-2 with TRBJ1-1, with D hard to call. The receptor was derived from a female donor in good health, serving as a healthy control. The CDR3 bases are TGTGCCAGCAGCATTATCCGGGATAACACTGAAGCTTTCTTT. Amino acids: CASSIIRDNTEAFF.